Presented here are 29 T cell receptor beta chains from one specimen sequenced in a study of PD-L1 blockade in urothelial cancer. The method was immunoSEQ multiplex PCR; TCRdb's version includes in-frame clones alone and lacks a portion of them. The data show under 55,000 clones, with around 82% seen just once and about 6% held by the top ten. Source: PBMCs, taken around atezolizumab (anti-PD-L1) treatment. These receptors originate from a man aged 35 to 55 with urothelial cancer.

V and J are TRBV7-2 and TRBJ1-3, with 9 bases matching TRBD1. V dropped 4 bases and J dropped 3; count of bases not matched to a gene: 7. CDR3 size: 16 residues. Germline V gene lookup returns CDR1 SGHTA and CDR2 FQGNSA. CDR3 nucleotide sequence: TGTGCCAGCAGCTCCGGGACAGGGAAGAGTGGAAACACCATATATTTT. Its protein product is CASSSGTGKSGNTIYF.

This clone was seen more than once but under ten times. The genes are TRBV28 and TRBJ1-1, with a weak D call TRBD1 (5 bases). In germline, CDR1 is MDHEN, CDR2 SYDVKM. V lost 6 bases to trimming and J lost 1 base, with 15 bases between them. The CDR3 extends over 15 amino acids. Here the CDR3 reads CASRGRGFENTEAFF. Written as DNA, the CDR3 is TGTGCCAGCAGGGGGAGGGGATTCGAGAACACTGAAGCTTTCTTT.

The chain combines TRBV19 with TRBJ1-1; D is possibly TRBD1 (6 bases). The CDR3 spans 15 residues. Germline loops: CDR1 LNHDA, CDR2 SQIVND (reference sequence). Trimming cost V 0 bases and J 4 bases, with 12 bases left between them. The CDR3 nucleotides read TGTGCCAGTAGTATAGATGGGGGCGGGAGCACTGAAGCTTTCTTT. Protein sequence: CASSIDGGGSTEAFF.

This rearrangement joins TRBV5-8 to TRBJ2-1; TRBD1 matches at 7 bases. Per germline, CDR1 SGHTS and CDR2 YDEGEE. V trimming: 4 bases; J trimming: 2 bases; junction bases outside the gene matches: 6. This CDR3 comprises 15 residues. The CDR3 reads CASSPTGIPYNEQFF. The CDR3 bases are TGTGCCAGCAGCCCGACAGGGATCCCCTACAATGAGCAGTTCTTC. Drawing the rest from reference TRBV5-8 and TRBJ2-1, the complete variable domain is EAGVTQSPTHLIKTRGQQATLRCSPISGHTSVYWYQQALGLGLQFLLWYDEGEERNRGNFPPRFSGRQFPNYSSELNVNALELEDSALYLCASSPTGIPYNEQFFGPGTRLTVL.

This sequence joins TRBV9 and TRBJ2-1, with 10 bases fitting TRBD2. The V gene's germline CDR1 is SGDLS and CDR2 YYNGEE. The CDR3 extends over 17 amino acids. V was pared by 1 base and J by 6 bases, with 10 bases of the junction left unmatched. The CDR3 nucleotides are TGTGCCAGCAGCGTAACCCTAGCGGGAGTCAGGGGCAATGAGCAGTTCTTC. Translated, it gives CASSVTLAGVRGNEQFF. Supplemented by reference TRBV9 and TRBJ2-1, the full variable domain reads DSGVTQTPKHLITATGQRVTLRCSPRSGDLSVYWYQQSLDQGLQFLIQYYNGEERAKGNILERFSAQQFPDLHSELNLSSLELGDSALYFCASSVTLAGVRGNEQFFGPGTRLTVL.

This chain links TRBV19 with TRBJ1-5; weak D call: TRBD1 (6 bases). The CDR3 has 16 amino acids. Germline assignment: CDR1 LNHDA and CDR2 SQIVND (reference sequence). V was cut by 3 bases and J by 4 bases, with 16 bases left in between. Here the CDR3 reads CASSMARNRANQPQHF. CDR3 DNA: TGTGCCAGTAGTATGGCCCGGAACAGGGCGAATCAGCCCCAGCATTTT.

The chain links TRBV2 to TRBJ2-5, with 12 bases identical to TRBD2. The CDR3 loop spans 16 amino acids. V lost 3 bases, J lost 0 bases, and 2 bases stayed unmatched. CDR1 is SNHLY, CDR2 FYNNEI, per germline. The CDR3 here is CASSDGTSGYQETQYF. The CDR3 DNA follows: TGTGCCAGCAGTGACGGGACTAGCGGGTACCAAGAGACCCAGTACTTC.

The chain carries TRBV20-1 and TRBJ2-1; D gene unclear. V was clipped by 5 bases and J by 4 bases, with 6 bases between them. The CDR3 loop spans 11 amino acids. Germline loops: CDR1 DFQATT, CDR2 SNEGSKA (reference sequence). The CDR3 region is CSASRYNEQFF. As DNA, the CDR3 is TGCAGTGCTTCCCGGTACAATGAGCAGTTCTTC.

This clone was seen once. V usage is TRBV20-1 and J usage is TRBJ2-7; D is unclear. Trimming left V 1 base short and J 7 bases short, with 8 bases between. Germline CDR1 reads DFQATT; CDR2 reads SNEGSKA (reference sequence). CDR3 length: 11 residues. The CDR3 region is CSARAAQEQYF. The CDR3 DNA follows: TGCAGTGCTAGAGCCGCCCAGGAGCAGTACTTC.

The chain carries TRBV7-2 and TRBJ1-5; TRBD1 matches 7 bases. CDR1 and CDR2 from the germline V gene are SGHTA and FQGNSA. The CDR3 is 14 residues long. V lost 5 bases and J lost 6; bases outside the gene matches: 7. The DNA for the CDR3 is TGTGCCAGCAGCCGCGACAGGGCCGGTCAGCCCCAGCATTTT. Translating gives CASSRDRAGQPQHF.

The V and J genes are TRBV4-1 and TRBJ2-1; 8 nucleotides align to TRBD2. Unmatched junction bases numbered 3, after V lost 2 bases and J lost 3 bases. This CDR3 is 15 amino acids long. Germline V CDR1 and CDR2: MGHRA, YSYEKL. In DNA form, the CDR3 reads TGCGCCAGCAGCCAATTTAGCGGGGACTACAATGAGCAGTTCTTC. Residues: CASSQFSGDYNEQFF.

The chain combines TRBV7-9 with TRBJ1-4, with D possibly TRBD1 on 6 matching bases. Germline CDR1 is SEHNR and CDR2 is FQNEAQ (reference sequence). V was trimmed by 1 base and J by 8 bases, leaving 11 bases between them. The CDR3 extends over 14 amino acids. CDR3 in amino acids: CASSLEGGFEKLFF. The CDR3 region has the DNA TGTGCCAGCAGCTTAGAGGGGGGGTTCGAAAAACTGTTTTTT.

J is TRBJ2-7 and V is TRBV27; 8 nucleotides line up with TRBD2. The CDR3 covers 16 residues. Germline V gene sequence: CDR1 MNHEY, CDR2 SMNVEV (reference sequence). J was trimmed by 2 bases and V by 3 bases; bases with no gene match: 9. Here the CDR3 reads CASSFRVSGSAYEQYF. For the CDR3, the DNA is TGTGCCAGCAGTTTCCGGGTGAGCGGGAGCGCCTACGAGCAGTACTTC.

The chain recombines TRBV30 with TRBJ1-2, with 7 bases that match TRBD1. Germline trimming cut 1 base from V and 7 bases from J; bases unmatched to any gene: 12. The CDR3 loop spans 15 amino acids. Looked up from germline, CDR1 is GTSNPN and CDR2 is SVGIG (reference sequence). The CDR3 is CAWSEVGRGASGYTF. The CDR3 nucleotides are TGTGCCTGGAGTGAGGTTGGCAGGGGGGCGAGTGGCTACACCTTC.

This clone was seen a few times. The chain combines TRBV4-3 with TRBJ2-3; 10 bases align to TRBD2. V shed 0 bases, J shed 4 bases, and the junction held 4 bases outside the gene matches. From germline, CDR1 is LGHNA and CDR2 YSLEER. CDR3 size: 16 residues. CDR3 amino acids: CASSQETSGKADTQYF. In DNA form, the CDR3 reads TGCGCCAGCAGCCAAGAAACTAGCGGGAAGGCAGATACGCAGTATTTT.

V and J are TRBV19 and TRBJ1-2; TRBD1 agrees at 8 bases. Germline CDR1 and CDR2: LNHDA and SQIVND (reference sequence). V lost 4 bases, J lost 8 bases, and 9 bases stayed unmatched. The CDR3 consists of 14 residues. The CDR3 sequence: CASSTAGQAGGYTF. Here the CDR3 DNA reads TGTGCCAGTAGTACGGCGGGACAGGCGGGGGGCTACACCTTC.

The chain has TRBV5-5 and TRBJ2-1; 11 nucleotides line up with TRBD1. The V segment lost 3 bases and the J segment 7 bases; nucleotides outside the gene matches: 6. Looked up from germline, CDR1 is SGHKS and CDR2 is YYEKEE (reference sequence). The CDR3 runs to 15 residues. The CDR3 protein is CASSWGDRGGNEQFF. DNA for the CDR3: TGTGCCAGCAGCTGGGGGGACAGGGGGGGAAATGAGCAGTTCTTC.

The genes are TRBV14 and TRBJ2-7; 11 bases are a match to TRBD2. Trimming cost V 6 bases and J 2 bases; bases outside gene matches: 12. Germline V gives CDR1 SGHDN, CDR2 FVKESK. The CDR3 consists of 17 residues. This chain's CDR3 is CASRAARGTSGPYEQYF. CDR3 sequence (DNA): TGTGCCAGCAGGGCGGCGCGTGGGACTAGCGGACCCTACGAGCAGTACTTC.

The rearrangement links TRBV25-1 to TRBJ2-4; the match to TRBD1 covers 7 bases. This CDR3 has 15 residues. Germline CDR1 is MGHDK and CDR2 is SYGVNS. The J segment lost 6 bases and the V segment lost 3 bases, leaving 8 bases of the junction unmatched. DNA for the CDR3: TGTGCCAGCAGTGAGTCGACAGGGTCCGCAAACATTCAGTACTTC. Protein: CASSESTGSANIQYF.

The V and J genes are TRBV5-1 and TRBJ1-1, with a possible D match to TRBD1 (6 bases). The germline V gene encodes CDR1 SGHRS and CDR2 YFSETQ. The CDR3 covers 13 residues. Trimming stripped 4 bases from V and 3 bases from J, with 10 bases between. This CDR3 reads CASSPRQDTEAFF. CDR3 coding DNA: TGCGCCAGCAGCCCTAGACAGGACACTGAAGCTTTCTTT.

The chain links TRBV2 to TRBJ2-7; a weak D match, TRBD1 (5 bases). The V end was cut by 7 bases, the J end by 4 bases, with 14 bases between. Germline V gene sequence: CDR1 SNHLY, CDR2 FYNNEI. CDR3 length equals 13 residues. For the CDR3, the DNA is TGTGCCAGCAACACAGGTCCCACTTACGAGCAGTACTTC. It is translated as CASNTGPTYEQYF.

The chain is built from TRBV30 and TRBJ1-2; D might be TRBD1 (6 bases). The CDR3 covers 13 residues. The V gene's germline CDR1 is GTSNPN and CDR2 SVGIG (reference sequence). Trimming took off 0 bases at V and 8 bases at J, with 13 bases between the two ends. CDR3 residues: CAWSVGGGAGYTF. The CDR3 coding sequence is TGTGCCTGGAGTGTCGGAGGGGGGGCAGGCTACACCTTC.

The chain uses TRBV25-1 and TRBJ2-2; D perhaps matches TRBD1 (5 bases). This CDR3 comprises 15 residues. The V and J ends lost 3 bases and 7 bases respectively, with 15 bases between them. Germline V CDR1 and CDR2: MGHDK, SYGVNS. CDR3 bases: TGTGCCAGCAGTGATCCTTCCCGACAGCTCGGGGAGCTGTTTTTT. Its protein is CASSDPSRQLGELFF.

There are a few counts of this clone. The chain links TRBV2 to TRBJ1-1, with 7 bases fitting TRBD1. V dropped 6 bases and J dropped 1; count of bases not matched to a gene: 8. This CDR3 is 15 amino acids long. Germline V gives CDR1 SNHLY, CDR2 FYNNEI. The CDR3 sequence: CASSPRQGRNTEAFF. The CDR3 DNA follows: TGTGCCAGCAGCCCTAGACAGGGAAGGAACACTGAAGCTTTCTTT.

The J gene is TRBJ1-1, the V gene TRBV7-9, with D possibly TRBD1 on 5 matching bases. Germline V gene data show CDR1 as SEHNR and CDR2 as FQNEAQ (reference sequence). CDR3 length equals 15 residues. V was shortened by 5 bases and J by 0 bases, with 13 bases between the two germline ends. The CDR3 DNA reads as TGTGCCAGCAGCCTCTCCGGGGGTATGAACACTGAAGCTTTCTTT. Translating it yields CASSLSGGMNTEAFF.

The gene calls are TRBV19 and TRBJ2-2, with TRBD2 as a possible D gene (5 bases). V was shortened by 2 bases and J by 5 bases, with 9 bases between the two germline ends. Germline lookup yields CDR1 LNHDA and CDR2 SQIVND (reference sequence). The CDR3 totals 14 residues. CDR3 loop: CASSIRGRTGELFF. In DNA, the CDR3 is TGTGCCAGTAGTATACGGGGTCGTACCGGGGAGCTGTTTTTT.

The chain combines TRBV19 with TRBJ2-7, with 8 bases that match TRBD2. V lost 9 bases, J lost 2 bases, and 12 bases stayed unmatched. CDR1 and CDR2 from the germline V gene are LNHDA and SQIVND (reference sequence). This CDR3 comprises 15 residues. CDR3 coding DNA: TGTGCCAGCTACGGGCGGCGGGAGGACGCCTACGAGCAGTACTTC. The encoded protein is CASYGRREDAYEQYF.

The V and J genes are TRBV5-6 and TRBJ2-1, with D possibly being TRBD2 (5 bases). The V gene's germline CDR1 is SGHDT and CDR2 YYEEEE. Deletions cut 0 bases from V and 3 bases from J, with 13 bases between. This CDR3 has 16 residues. The chain's CDR3 is CASSLARLADYNEQFF. The CDR3 nucleotides are TGTGCCAGCAGCTTGGCCCGGCTAGCTGACTACAATGAGCAGTTCTTC.

The count of this clone is one. The chain employs TRBV27 and TRBJ2-7, with 9 bases lining up with TRBD2. CDR1 and CDR2 (germline): MNHEY, SMNVEV (reference sequence). The CDR3 has 14 amino acids. With V trimmed by 4 bases and J by 2 bases, 3 bases remained unmatched. CDR3 DNA: TGTGCCAGCAGTTACTCTAGCGGGGCCTACGAGCAGTACTTC. It yields the protein CASSYSSGAYEQYF.